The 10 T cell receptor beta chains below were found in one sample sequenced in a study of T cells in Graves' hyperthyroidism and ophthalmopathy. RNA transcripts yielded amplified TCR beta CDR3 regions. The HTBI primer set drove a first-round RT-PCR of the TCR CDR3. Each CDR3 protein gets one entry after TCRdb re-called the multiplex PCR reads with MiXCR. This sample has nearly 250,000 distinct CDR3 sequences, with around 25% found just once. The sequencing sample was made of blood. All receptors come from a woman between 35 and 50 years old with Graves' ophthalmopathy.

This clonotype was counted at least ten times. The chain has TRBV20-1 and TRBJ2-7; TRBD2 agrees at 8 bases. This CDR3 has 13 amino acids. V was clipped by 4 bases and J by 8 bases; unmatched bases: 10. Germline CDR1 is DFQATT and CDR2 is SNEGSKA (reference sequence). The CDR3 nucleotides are TGCAGTGCTACCGGGACTAGTAGAATCCAGCAGTACTTC. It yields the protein CSATGTSRIQQYF.

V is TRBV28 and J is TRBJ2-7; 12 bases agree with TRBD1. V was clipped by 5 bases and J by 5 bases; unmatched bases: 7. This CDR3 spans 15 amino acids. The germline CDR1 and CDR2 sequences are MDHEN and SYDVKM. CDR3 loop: CASSLRDRGLNEQYF. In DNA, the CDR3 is TGTGCCAGCAGTCTCCGGGACAGGGGGCTGAACGAGCAGTACTTC.

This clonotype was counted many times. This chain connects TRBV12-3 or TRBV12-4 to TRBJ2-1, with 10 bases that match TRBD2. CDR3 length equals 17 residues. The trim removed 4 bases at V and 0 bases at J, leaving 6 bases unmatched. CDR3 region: CASSSVAGGFSYNEQFF. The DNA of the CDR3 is TGTGCCAGCAGTTCTGTAGCGGGAGGCTTCTCCTACAATGAGCAGTTCTTC.

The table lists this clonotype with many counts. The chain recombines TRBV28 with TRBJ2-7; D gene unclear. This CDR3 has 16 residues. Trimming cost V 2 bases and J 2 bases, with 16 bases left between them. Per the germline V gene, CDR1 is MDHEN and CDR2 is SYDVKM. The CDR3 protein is CASSLGSPLTPYEQYF. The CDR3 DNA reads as TGTGCCAGCAGTTTAGGTTCCCCCTTAACCCCCTACGAGCAGTACTTC.

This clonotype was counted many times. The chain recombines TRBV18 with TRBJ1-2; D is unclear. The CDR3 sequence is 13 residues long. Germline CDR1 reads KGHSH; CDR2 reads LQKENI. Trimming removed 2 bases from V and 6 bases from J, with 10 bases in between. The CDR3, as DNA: TGTGCCAGCTCACCAAGGAGTGAAAATGGCTACACCTTC. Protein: CASSPRSENGYTF. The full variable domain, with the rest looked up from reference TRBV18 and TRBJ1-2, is NAGVMQNPRHLVRRRGQEARLRCSPMKGHSHVYWYRQLPEEGLKFMVYLQKENIIDESGMPKERFSAEFPKEGPSILRIQQVVRGDSAAYFCASSPRSENGYTFGSGTRLTVV.

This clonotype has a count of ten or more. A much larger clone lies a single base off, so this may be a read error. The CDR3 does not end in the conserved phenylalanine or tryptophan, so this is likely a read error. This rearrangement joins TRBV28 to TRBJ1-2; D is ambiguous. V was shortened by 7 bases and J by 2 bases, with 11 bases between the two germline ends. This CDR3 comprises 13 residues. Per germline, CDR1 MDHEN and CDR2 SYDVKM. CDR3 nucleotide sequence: TGTGCCAGCAATCAACACGAAAACTATGGCTACACCTCC. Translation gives CASNQHENYGYTS.

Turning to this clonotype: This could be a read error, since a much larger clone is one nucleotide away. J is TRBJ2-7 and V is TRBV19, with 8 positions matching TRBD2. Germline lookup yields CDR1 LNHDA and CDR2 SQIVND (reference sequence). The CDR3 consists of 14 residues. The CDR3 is CTSSMAGGTYEQYF. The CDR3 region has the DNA TGTACCAGTAGTATGGCGGGAGGTACCTACGAGCAGTACTTC.

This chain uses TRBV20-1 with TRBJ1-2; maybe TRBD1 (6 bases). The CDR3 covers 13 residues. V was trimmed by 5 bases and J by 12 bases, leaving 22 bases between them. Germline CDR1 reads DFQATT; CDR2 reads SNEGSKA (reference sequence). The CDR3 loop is CSARVVGGLLNTF. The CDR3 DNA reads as TGCAGTGCTCGCGTGGTGGGGGGCCTACTCAACACCTTC.

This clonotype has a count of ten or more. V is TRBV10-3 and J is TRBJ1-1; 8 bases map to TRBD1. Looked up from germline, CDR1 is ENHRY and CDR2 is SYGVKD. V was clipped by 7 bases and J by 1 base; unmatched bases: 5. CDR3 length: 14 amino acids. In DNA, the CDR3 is TGTGCCATCATGTCAGGGGGCGCGAACACTGAAGCTTTCTTT. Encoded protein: CAIMSGGANTEAFF.

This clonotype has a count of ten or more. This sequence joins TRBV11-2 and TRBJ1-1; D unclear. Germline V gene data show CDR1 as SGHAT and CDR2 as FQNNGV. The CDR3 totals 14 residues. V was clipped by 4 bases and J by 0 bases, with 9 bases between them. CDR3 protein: CASSYQDMNTEAFF. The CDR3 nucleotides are TGTGCCAGCAGCTACCAAGACATGAACACTGAAGCTTTCTTT.